The 9 T cell receptor beta chains reported below all come from one sample, sequenced in a study of blood T cell repertoires in COVID-19 (dated by TCRdb to 2018 to 2020). Libraries came from the immunoSEQ multiplex PCR assay. In TCRdb, the immuneACCESS table is reduced to in-frame sequences with V and J assigned. These tables do not hold every clone; where another copy was compared, an unresolved V gene accounts for under half, and the others remain unexplained. The sample contains approximately 330,000 clones, roughly 91% of them found a single time. Just under 9.5% of the sample lies in the top ten. Sequenced input: PBMCs or T cells enriched from blood (not recorded which). The receptors here all came from a young woman who had recovered from COVID-19.

The chain carries TRBV5-1 and TRBJ1-2; D ambiguous. The ends were cut back, 4 bases at V and 4 bases at J, with 17 bases in the middle. The CDR3 consists of 15 residues. CDR1 SGHRS and CDR2 YFSETQ come from the germline V gene. CDR3 in amino acids: CASSPRPGSPYGYTF. CDR3 bases: TGCGCCAGCAGCCCCCGCCCCGGGTCACCCTATGGCTACACCTTC.

The genes are TRBV4-2 and TRBJ1-5, with D possibly being TRBD1 (5 bases). The length of the CDR3 is 15 residues. Deletions cut 0 bases from V and 6 bases from J, with 12 bases between. Per the germline V gene, CDR1 is LGHNA and CDR2 is YNFKEQ. Here the CDR3 reads CASSQESRGGQPQHF. The CDR3 coding sequence is TGTGCCAGCAGCCAAGAAAGTAGGGGAGGTCAGCCCCAGCATTTT.

The rearrangement uses TRBV7-2 and TRBJ2-7; 10 bases map to TRBD1. V lost 1 base to trimming and J lost 6 bases; unmatched junction nucleotides: 3. The germline gives CDR1 SGHTA, CDR2 FQGNSA. The CDR3 has 14 amino acids. The CDR3 loop reads CASSLEDRGTEQYF. The CDR3 DNA follows: TGTGCCAGCAGCTTAGAGGACAGGGGGACCGAGCAGTACTTC.

This chain links TRBV28 with TRBJ2-3, with a tentative D call TRBD2 (6 bases). Germline loops: CDR1 MDHEN, CDR2 SYDVKM. The CDR3 totals 15 residues. V was clipped by 2 bases and J by 0 bases, with 9 bases between them. The CDR3 DNA sequence: TGTGCCAGCAGTTTAGGGGGGAGAAGCACAGATACGCAGTATTTT. It codes for CASSLGGRSTDTQYF.

This clone appeared a single time. The CDR3, as DNA: TGCGCCAGCAGTCGGCCAACGACCAGGGGGAGGAATGAGCAGTTCTTC. It translates to CASSRPTTRGRNEQFF. The V and J genes are TRBV23-1 and TRBJ2-1, with D possibly being TRBD1 (7 bases). TRBV23-1 is assigned to the ORF class and has an uncertain function. CDR3 length equals 16 residues. The V end was cut by 4 bases, the J end by 7 bases, with 20 bases between.

The chain links TRBV10-3 to TRBJ1-2; D not resolved. Trimming stripped 7 bases from V and 3 bases from J, with 15 bases between. Germline V gene lookup returns CDR1 ENHRY and CDR2 SYGVKD. The CDR3 has 14 residues. CDR3 bases: TGTGCCATCACTTCTTCCGGGAGGGACTATGGCTACACCTTC. Its protein product is CAITSSGRDYGYTF.

V gene TRBV3-1 (or the pseudogene TRBV3-2) combines with J gene TRBJ1-1; TRBD1 might be the D (5 bases). Trimming removed 4 bases at V and 7 bases at J, with 16 bases between. Germline CDR1 reads LGHDT; CDR2 reads YNNKEL (reference sequence). This CDR3 contains 14 residues. In DNA form, the CDR3 reads TGTGCCAGCAGCCTGACCAGGGAATTCGGTGAAGCTTTCTTT. This gives the protein CASSLTREFGEAFF.

This clone has only one observation. V usage is TRBV3-1 (or the pseudogene TRBV3-2) and J usage is TRBJ2-1; perhaps TRBD2 as D (6 bases). V was pared by 4 bases and J by 6 bases, with 10 bases between. Germline V CDR1 and CDR2: LGHDT, YNNKEL (reference sequence). The CDR3 contains 13 residues. CDR3 DNA: TGTGCCAGCAGCCCGGGACTTATCAATGAGCAGTTCTTC. Translation gives CASSPGLINEQFF.

The V call is TRBV4-2, the J call TRBJ1-4; 9 bases match TRBD1. V lost 2 bases, J lost 7 bases, and 11 bases stayed unmatched. This CDR3 contains 17 residues. Germline V gene sequence: CDR1 LGHNA, CDR2 YNFKEQ. The CDR3: CASSQPRYRGRGEKLFF. CDR3 bases: TGTGCCAGCAGCCAACCTCGATACAGGGGGCGAGGTGAAAAACTGTTTTTT.